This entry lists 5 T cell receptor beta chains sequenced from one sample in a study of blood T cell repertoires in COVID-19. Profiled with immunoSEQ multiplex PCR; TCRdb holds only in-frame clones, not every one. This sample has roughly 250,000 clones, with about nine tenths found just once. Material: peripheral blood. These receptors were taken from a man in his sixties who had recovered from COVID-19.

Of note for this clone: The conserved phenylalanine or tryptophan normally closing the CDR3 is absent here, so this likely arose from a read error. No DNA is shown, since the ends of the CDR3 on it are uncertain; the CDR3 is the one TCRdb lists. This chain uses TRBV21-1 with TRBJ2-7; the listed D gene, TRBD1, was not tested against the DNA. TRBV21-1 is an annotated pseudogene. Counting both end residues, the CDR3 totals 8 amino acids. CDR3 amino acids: CASTAGES.

The CDR3 nucleotides read TGTGCCAGCAGTGAGGTTGACAGGGGTCGTGGCTACACCTTC. Its translation is CASSEVDRGRGYTF. This chain links TRBV6-1 with TRBJ1-2; 8 bases fit TRBD1. The CDR3 sequence is 14 residues long. Trimming cost V 3 bases and J 7 bases; bases outside gene matches: 7. Germline lookup yields CDR1 MNHNS and CDR2 SASEGT.

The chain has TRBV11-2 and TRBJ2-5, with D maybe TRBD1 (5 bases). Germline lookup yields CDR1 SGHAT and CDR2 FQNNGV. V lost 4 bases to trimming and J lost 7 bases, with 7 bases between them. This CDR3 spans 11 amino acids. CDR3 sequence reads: CASSSQGTQYF. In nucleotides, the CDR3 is TGTGCCAGCAGCTCGCAGGGGACCCAGTACTTC.

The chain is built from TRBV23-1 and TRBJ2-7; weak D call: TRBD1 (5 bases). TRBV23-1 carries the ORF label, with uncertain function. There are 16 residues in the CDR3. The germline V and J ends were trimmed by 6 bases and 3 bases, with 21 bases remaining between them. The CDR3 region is CASSRRWGWGYYEQYF. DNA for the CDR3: TGCGCCAGCAGCAGACGTTGGGGCTGGGGCTACTACGAGCAGTACTTC.

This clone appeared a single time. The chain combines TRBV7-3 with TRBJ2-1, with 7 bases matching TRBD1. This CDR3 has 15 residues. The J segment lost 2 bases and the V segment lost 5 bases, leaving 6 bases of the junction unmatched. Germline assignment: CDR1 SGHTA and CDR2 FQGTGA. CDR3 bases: TGTGCCAGCAGCCTGACCGGGACAGCCTACAATGAGCAGTTCTTC. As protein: CASSLTGTAYNEQFF.